Below, 28 T cell receptor beta chains from the same sample are listed, as sequenced in a study of blood T cells in healthy people across ages. The use of a sample-barcoded 5' primer and a J-beta primer mix characterized a second PCR of about 7 to 12 cycles. TCRdb reprocessed the 5' RACE reads with MiXCR, giving one entry per CDR3 protein. The sample holds over 750,000 distinct CDR3 sequences, about 25% seen once. These data also featured in a second study, about T cells of mothers and their children.

The sample was blood. The receptors originated from a boy aged 5-17 years in good health.

This clonotype has just a few counts. This chain joins TRBV5-1 and TRBJ2-5; D may be TRBD1 (6 bases). CDR3 size: 13 residues. Trimming left V 3 bases short and J 8 bases short, with 14 bases between. Germline V lookup: CDR1 SGHRS, CDR2 YFSETQ. CDR3 protein: CASSSQGQATQYF. In nucleotides, the CDR3 is TGCGCCAGCAGCTCACAGGGACAAGCAACCCAGTACTTC.

This sequence joins TRBV28 and TRBJ2-1, with D unclear. Trimming took 6 bases from V and 4 from J, leaving 10 bases between them. CDR1 is MDHEN and CDR2 is SYDVKM in the germline V gene. This CDR3 contains 13 residues. CDR3 sequence (DNA): TGTGCCAGCAGGCATGACTCGTACAATGAGCAGTTCTTC. Residues: CASRHDSYNEQFF.

The V and J genes are TRBV7-9 and TRBJ2-3, with TRBD1 matching over 9 bases. Per germline, CDR1 SEHNR and CDR2 FQNEAQ (reference sequence). This CDR3 spans 15 amino acids. V shed 3 bases, J shed 3 bases, and the junction held 4 bases outside the gene matches. The CDR3: CASSFRDRVTDTQYF. The CDR3 nucleotides are TGTGCCAGCAGCTTCCGGGACAGGGTGACAGATACGCAGTATTTT.

DNA of the CDR3: TGTGCCAGCAGTTTATGGTCAGGGGGCGATGGAAACACCATATATTTT. Translating gives CASSLWSGGDGNTIYF. This sequence joins TRBV28 and TRBJ1-3; 8 positions match TRBD1. V was clipped by 0 bases and J by 3 bases; unmatched bases: 4. This CDR3 region has 16 residues. Germline V gene lookup returns CDR1 MDHEN and CDR2 SYDVKM.

V usage is TRBV20-1 and J usage is TRBJ2-3; TRBD2 aligns across 9 bases. V trimming: 6 bases; J trimming: 3 bases; junction bases outside the gene matches: 13. Germline values: CDR1 DFQATT, CDR2 SNEGSKA (reference sequence). The CDR3 sequence is 16 residues long. The CDR3 region has the DNA TGCAGTGCCAGGGAAGGTAGCGGGAGTGGTACAGATACGCAGTATTTT. This sequence encodes CSAREGSGSGTDTQYF.

This clonotype has a handful of counts. The V call is TRBV7-2, the J call TRBJ1-4, with D unclear. The germline V gene encodes CDR1 SGHTA and CDR2 FQGNSA. Trimming pared 2 bases from V and 5 bases from J, leaving 15 bases between. The CDR3 spans 16 residues. The CDR3 protein is CASSLRLADFNEKLFF. CDR3 nucleotides: TGTGCCAGCAGCTTACGTTTGGCGGACTTCAATGAAAAACTGTTTTTT.

In its sample, this clonotype was seen a few times. The chain uses TRBV12-3 or TRBV12-4 and TRBJ2-3; D is perhaps TRBD1 (6 bases). This CDR3 comprises 14 residues. Trimming left V 4 bases short and J 2 bases short, with 10 bases between. The CDR3 protein is CASSYRAFTDTQYF. CDR3 in DNA: TGTGCCAGCAGTTACAGGGCCTTCACAGATACGCAGTATTTT.

The chain is built from TRBV11-2 and TRBJ2-2; 9 bases match TRBD1. The CDR3 is made up of 16 amino acids. The V gene's germline CDR1 is SGHAT and CDR2 FQNNGV. V shed 1 base and J 6 bases; nucleotides not matched to a gene: 6. The CDR3 bases are TGTGCCAGCAGCTTAGGCTCACAGGGGGCCCCCGGGGAGCTGTTTTTT. Residues: CASSLGSQGAPGELFF.

The sample holds one count of this clonotype. This chain links TRBV27 with TRBJ1-2; a possible D gene is TRBD1 (6 bases). The V end was cut by 6 bases, the J end by 7 bases, with 15 bases between. The CDR3 is made up of 13 amino acids. CDR1 is MNHEY and CDR2 is SMNVEV in the germline V gene (reference sequence). Here the CDR3 reads CASRSDSHGGYTF. The CDR3, as DNA: TGTGCCAGCAGATCGGACAGCCACGGTGGCTACACCTTC.

The V call is TRBV29-1, the J call TRBJ2-5; D is unresolved. Trimming left V 6 bases short and J 1 base short, with 21 bases between. CDR1 is SQVTM, CDR2 ANQGSEA, per germline. The CDR3 is 16 amino acids. CDR3 amino acids: CSVELSSLLAQETQYF. The CDR3 DNA follows: TGCAGCGTAGAATTATCGAGTCTCTTGGCCCAAGAGACCCAGTACTTC.

The chain carries TRBV3-1 and TRBJ2-7, with 9 bases fitting TRBD2. The V gene end was trimmed by 1 base and the J gene end by 0 bases; junction bases not matched to a gene: 4. Germline assignment: CDR1 LGHDT and CDR2 YNNKEL (reference sequence). CDR3 size: 16 residues. CDR3 DNA: TGTGCCAGCAGCCAAGTTGGCGGGAGGGCCTCCTACGAGCAGTACTTC. It yields the protein CASSQVGGRASYEQYF.

This clonotype was counted a few times. The chain couples TRBV4-3 to TRBJ2-7, with 12 bases lining up with TRBD2. Germline V gene lookup returns CDR1 LGHNA and CDR2 YSLEER. The CDR3 is 15 amino acids. Trimming took 4 bases from V and 4 from J; bases not matched to a gene: 5. CDR3 DNA: TGCGCCAGCAGCCCCGGGACTAGCGGGCATTACGAGCAGTACTTC. It is translated as CASSPGTSGHYEQYF.

The chain employs TRBV20-1 and TRBJ2-1; D gene uncertain. The CDR3 extends over 11 amino acids. Germline CDR1 is DFQATT and CDR2 is SNEGSKA (reference sequence). The CDR3 loop is CSAIAGYEQFF. As DNA, the CDR3 is TGCAGCGCCATTGCCGGGTATGAGCAGTTCTTC.

This clonotype was observed a few times. The junction differs from germline at one of its ends, possibly a read error. This sequence joins TRBV20-1 and TRBJ1-1; no reliable D call. Germline lookup yields CDR1 DFQATT and CDR2 SNEGSKA (reference sequence). This CDR3 comprises 11 residues. This CDR3 is CSASLGWKGHF. For the CDR3, the DNA is TGCAGTGCTAGCTTGGGGTGGAAAGGGCACTTT.

This clonotype occurred a few times. This chain connects TRBV6-6 to TRBJ2-7, with D perhaps TRBD1 (6 bases). Germline assignment: CDR1 MNHNY and CDR2 SVGAGI (reference sequence). V shed 6 bases and J shed 5 bases, with 14 bases lying between them. The CDR3 length is 13 residues. The CDR3 protein is CASRTDRPDEQYF. The CDR3, as DNA: TGTGCCAGCAGAACCGACAGGCCGGACGAGCAGTACTTC.

The chain combines TRBV12-3 or TRBV12-4 with TRBJ2-3, with D possibly TRBD2 on 5 matching bases. V lost 4 bases, J lost 8 bases, and 13 bases lay in between. The CDR3 consists of 13 residues. This CDR3 reads CASSSGPEVTQYF. The CDR3 coding sequence is TGTGCCAGCAGTTCTGGACCGGAGGTTACGCAGTATTTT.

This clonotype was seen more than once but under ten times. CDR3 residues: CASSRLAGVGDTQYF. The CDR3 DNA is TGTGCCAGCAGCCGACTAGCGGGAGTTGGAGATACGCAGTATTTT. This chain uses TRBV12-3 or TRBV12-4 with TRBJ2-3; 12 bases map to TRBD2. The J segment lost 5 bases and the V segment lost 6 bases, leaving 6 bases of the junction unmatched. The CDR3 is made up of 15 amino acids.

This clonotype was seen a handful of times. The chain's CDR3 is CASSQETSGEETQYF. The DNA for the CDR3 is TGCGCCAGCAGCCAAGAAACTAGCGGGGAAGAGACCCAGTACTTC. V and J are TRBV4-1 and TRBJ2-5; 10 bases match TRBD2. This CDR3 region has 15 residues. With V trimmed by 0 bases and J by 3 bases, 1 base remained unmatched. Germline lookup yields CDR1 MGHRA and CDR2 YSYEKL.

V is TRBV5-5 and J is TRBJ1-4; 9 bases are a match to TRBD1. The CDR3 is made up of 15 amino acids. V gave up 1 base and J gave up 4 bases; unmatched junction bases: 2. Per germline, CDR1 SGHKS and CDR2 YYEKEE (reference sequence). CDR3 nucleotides: TGTGCCAGCAGCTTGTGGGGACAGGGTAATGAAAAACTGTTTTTT. This translates into CASSLWGQGNEKLFF.

Only one count was recorded for this clonotype. This chain connects TRBV12-3 or TRBV12-4 to TRBJ2-2; TRBD1 matches 8 bases. This CDR3 has 15 amino acids. V was clipped by 6 bases and J by 3 bases; unmatched bases: 6. The CDR3 reads CASSHDRGDTGELFF. The DNA of the CDR3 is TGTGCCAGCAGCCACGACAGGGGAGACACCGGGGAGCTGTTTTTT.

The chain links TRBV3-1 to TRBJ2-1; possibly TRBD1 or TRBD2 for D (5 bases each). Germline V gene lookup returns CDR1 LGHDT and CDR2 YNNKEL (reference sequence). This CDR3 spans 16 amino acids. V dropped 4 bases and J dropped 3 bases, with 16 bases sitting between them. CDR3 coding DNA: TGTGCCAGCAGCCGGCGAATAGGGACGGGCTACAATGAGCAGTTCTTC. Its protein product is CASSRRIGTGYNEQFF.

The chain couples TRBV29-1 to TRBJ1-1; 7 nucleotides match TRBD1. The CDR3 has 14 amino acids. Germline trimming cut 6 bases from V and 8 bases from J; bases unmatched to any gene: 15. CDR1 is SQVTM, CDR2 ANQGSEA, per germline. The CDR3 here is CSVTGTELSGEAFF. The CDR3 DNA reads as TGCAGCGTCACCGGGACAGAACTCTCCGGGGAAGCTTTCTTT.

The chain links TRBV2 to TRBJ2-1; D is perhaps TRBD2 (6 bases). Germline CDR1 is SNHLY and CDR2 is FYNNEI. V shed 10 bases and J shed 8 bases, with 18 bases lying between them. There are 13 residues in the CDR3. The CDR3 nucleotides are TGTGCCATCTTCGGGAGTATGGCCGATGAGCAGTTCTTC. It specifies CAIFGSMADEQFF.

CDR3: CASSGADSSLAKNIQYF. CDR3 DNA sequence: TGTGCCAGCAGTGGAGCAGACAGTTCATTAGCCAAAAACATTCAGTACTTC. The J gene is TRBJ2-4, the V gene TRBV25-1; a weak D match, TRBD1 (5 bases). CDR1 is MGHDK, CDR2 SYGVNS, per germline. This CDR3 is built from 17 residues. Trimming took 4 bases from V and 0 from J, leaving 16 bases between them.

The V gene is TRBV12-5, the J gene TRBJ2-4; D is unclear. The CDR3 has 12 amino acids. Per the germline V gene, CDR1 is LGHNT and CDR2 is FRNRAP. Trimming removed 1 base at V and 10 bases at J, with 8 bases between. CDR3 protein: CASGLDSRIQYF. The CDR3 DNA reads TGTGCTAGTGGTTTGGACAGTAGAATTCAGTACTTC.

The chain uses TRBV4-1 and TRBJ2-1, with a possible D match to TRBD2 (5 bases). The CDR3 is 21 amino acids. With 1 base removed from V and 5 bases from J, the gap between germline ends came to 30 bases. Germline V gene lookup returns CDR1 MGHRA and CDR2 YSYEKL. The CDR3 loop is CASSQVILDFAGPYLNNEQFF. The CDR3 DNA follows: TGCGCCAGCAGCCAAGTGATTTTGGACTTTGCGGGCCCCTACTTAAACAATGAGCAGTTCTTC.

This clonotype came up a few times. The gene calls are TRBV7-3 and TRBJ2-6; D unresolved. Germline-derived CDR1 and CDR2 are SGHTA and FQGTGA. The CDR3 is 16 residues long. Between the trimmed V and J ends, which lost 2 bases and 0 bases, there was a span of 8 bases. CDR3 sequence reads: CASSLGFTSGANVLTF. DNA of the CDR3: TGTGCCAGCAGCTTAGGGTTTACCTCTGGGGCCAACGTCCTGACTTTC.

The CDR3 region has the DNA TGTGCCAGCTCTCCTGGACAGGTTTACACAGATACGCAGTATTTT. Translating gives CASSPGQVYTDTQYF. V is TRBV18 and J is TRBJ2-3, with 7 bases aligning to TRBD1. CDR3 length: 15 amino acids. With 6 bases clipped from V and 2 bases from J, the junction kept 8 bases outside the gene matches. Germline loops: CDR1 KGHSH, CDR2 LQKENI.